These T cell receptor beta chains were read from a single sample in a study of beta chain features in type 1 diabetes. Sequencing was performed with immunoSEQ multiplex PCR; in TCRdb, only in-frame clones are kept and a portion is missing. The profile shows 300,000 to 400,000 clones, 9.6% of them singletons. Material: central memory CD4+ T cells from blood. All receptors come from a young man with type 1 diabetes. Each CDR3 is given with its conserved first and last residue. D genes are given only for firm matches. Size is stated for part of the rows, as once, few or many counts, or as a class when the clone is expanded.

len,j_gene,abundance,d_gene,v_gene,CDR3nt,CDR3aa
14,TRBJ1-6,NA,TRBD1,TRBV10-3,TGTGCCATCAGTGGACAGGGCGGGAATTCACCCCTCCACTTT,CAISGQGGNSPLHF
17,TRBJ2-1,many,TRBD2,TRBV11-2,TGTGCCAGCAGCTCTAAACAGCGGGAGGGCCGCGACAATGAGCAGTTCTTC,CASSSKQREGRDNEQFF
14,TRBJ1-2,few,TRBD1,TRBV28,TGTGCCAGCAGTAATGGACAGGGGAACGGGGGCTACACCTTC,CASSNGQGNGGYTF
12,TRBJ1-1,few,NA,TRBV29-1,TGCAGCGTTGGGTCGGGGGAAACTGAAGCTTTCTTT,CSVGSGETEAFF
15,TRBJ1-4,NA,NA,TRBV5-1,TGCGCCAGCAGCCCAGGAGGGGCAACTAATGAAAAACTGTTTTTT,CASSPGGATNEKLFF
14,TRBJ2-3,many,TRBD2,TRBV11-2,TGTGCCAGCAGCTTAGGACTAGCAGTAGATACGCAGTATTTT,CASSLGLAVDTQYF
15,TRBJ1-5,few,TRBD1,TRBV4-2,TGTGCCAGCAGCCCCGGGACAGCCCTCAATCAGCCCCAGCATTTT,CASSPGTALNQPQHF
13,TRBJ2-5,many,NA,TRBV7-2,TGTGCCAGCAGTAGGAGTCGGGGAGAGACCCAGTACTTC,CASSRSRGETQYF
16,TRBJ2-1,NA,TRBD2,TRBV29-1,TGCAGCGTTGAAGATAGGGGCGGGAGCTCCTACAATGAGCAGTTCTTC,CSVEDRGGSSYNEQFF
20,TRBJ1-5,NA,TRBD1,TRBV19,TGTGCCAGTAGTATCTATCTTCTCCCGGCAGGGGGCATGAACAATCAGCCCCAGCATTTT,CASSIYLLPAGGMNNQPQHF
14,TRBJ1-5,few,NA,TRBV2,TGTGCCAGCAGTGGGAAATGGAGCAATCAGCCCCAGCATTTT,CASSGKWSNQPQHF
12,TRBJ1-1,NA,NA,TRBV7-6,TGTGCCAGCAGCCAAAGACACACTGAAGCTTTCTTT,CASSQRHTEAFF
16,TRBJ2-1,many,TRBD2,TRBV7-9,TGTGCCAGCCCCCAGGGACTAGCGGGAAGTGGGAATGAGCAGTTCTTC,CASPQGLAGSGNEQFF
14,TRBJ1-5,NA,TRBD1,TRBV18,TGTGCCAGCTCCTGGACAGGGAGCAATCAGCCCCAGCATTTT,CASSWTGSNQPQHF
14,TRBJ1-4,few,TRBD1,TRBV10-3,TGTGCCATCAGGGGACAGGGGGCGAGGGAAAAACTGTTTTTT,CAIRGQGAREKLFF
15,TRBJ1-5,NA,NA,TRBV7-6,TGTGCCAGCAGCTTAGAAGAAGGCTTCAATCAGCCCCAGCATTTT,CASSLEEGFNQPQHF
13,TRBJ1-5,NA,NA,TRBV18,TGTGCCAGCTCACCAGGAGGTGTGGAGCCCCAGCATTTT,CASSPGGVEPQHF
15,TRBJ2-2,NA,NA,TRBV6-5,TGTGCCACCTGGGAGAGGAGGGCGCGGACCGGGGAGCTGTTTTTT,CATWERRARTGELFF
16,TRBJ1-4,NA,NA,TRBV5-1,TGCGCCAGCAGCCAAGCTTCTTGGGGCGCAGGGGAAAAACTGTTTTTT,CASSQASWGAGEKLFF
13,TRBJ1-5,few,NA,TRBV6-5,TGTGCCAGCAGAGCTAACGCCAATCAGCCCCAGCATTTT,CASRANANQPQHF
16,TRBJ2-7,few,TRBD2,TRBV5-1,TGCGCCAGCAGCTTGTTAGCGGGCGGTGGTGCCTACGAGCAGTACTTC,CASSLLAGGGAYEQYF
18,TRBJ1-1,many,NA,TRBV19,TGTGCCAGTAGTGCGCAACGGGGTATAGTTCTTGGGAACACTGAAGCTTTCTTT,CASSAQRGIVLGNTEAFF
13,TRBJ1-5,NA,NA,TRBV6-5,TGTGCCAGCAGTTGGTCTTCTAATCAGCCCCAGCATTTT,CASSWSSNQPQHF
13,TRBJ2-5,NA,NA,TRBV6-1,TGTGCCAGCAGTGAAAAGGGGCAAGAGACCCAGTACTTC,CASSEKGQETQYF
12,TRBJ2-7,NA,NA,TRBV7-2,TGTGCCAGCAGCTTAGGGAGGTACGAGCAGTACTTC,CASSLGRYEQYF
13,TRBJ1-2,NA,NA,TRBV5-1,TGCGCCAGCAGCTTGGCCGGGTTAGATGGCTACATCTTC,CASSLAGLDGYIF
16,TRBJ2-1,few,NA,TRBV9,TGTGCCAGCAGCGTAATAAGCACGGGGTCCTACAATGAGCAGTTCTTC,CASSVISTGSYNEQFF
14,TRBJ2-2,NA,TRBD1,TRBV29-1,TGCAGCGGATGGGACAGGGGGAACACCGGGGAGCTGTTTTTT,CSGWDRGNTGELFF
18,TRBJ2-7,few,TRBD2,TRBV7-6,TGTGCCAGCAGCTTAGTTCAGAGTCTAGCGGGAGGGGATTACGAGCAGTACTTC,CASSLVQSLAGGDYEQYF